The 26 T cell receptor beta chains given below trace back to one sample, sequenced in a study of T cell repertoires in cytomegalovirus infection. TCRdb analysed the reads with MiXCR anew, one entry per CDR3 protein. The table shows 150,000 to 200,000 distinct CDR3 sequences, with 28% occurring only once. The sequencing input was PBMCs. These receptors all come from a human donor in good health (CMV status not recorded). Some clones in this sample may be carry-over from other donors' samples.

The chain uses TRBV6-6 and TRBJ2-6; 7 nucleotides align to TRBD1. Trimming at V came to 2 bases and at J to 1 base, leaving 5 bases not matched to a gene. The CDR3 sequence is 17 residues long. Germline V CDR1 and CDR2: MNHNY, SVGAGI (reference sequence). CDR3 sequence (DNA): TGTGCCAGCAGTTACGATTGGACAGGTTCTGGGGCCAACGTCCTGACTTTC. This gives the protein CASSYDWTGSGANVLTF.

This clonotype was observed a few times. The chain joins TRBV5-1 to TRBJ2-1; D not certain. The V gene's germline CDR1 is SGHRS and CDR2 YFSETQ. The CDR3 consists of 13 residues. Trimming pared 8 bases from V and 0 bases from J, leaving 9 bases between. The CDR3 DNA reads TGCGCCAGTGCCTCCTCCTCCTACAATGAGCAGTTCTTC. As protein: CASASSSYNEQFF.

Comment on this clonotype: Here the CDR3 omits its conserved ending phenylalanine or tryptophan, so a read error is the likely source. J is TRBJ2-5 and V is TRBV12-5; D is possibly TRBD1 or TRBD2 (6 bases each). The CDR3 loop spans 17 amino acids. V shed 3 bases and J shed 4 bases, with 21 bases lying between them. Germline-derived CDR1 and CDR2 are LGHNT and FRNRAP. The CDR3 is CASGFALKGGFTETQYL. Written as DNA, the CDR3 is TGTGCTAGTGGTTTCGCCCTTAAAGGGGGGTTCACAGAGACCCAGTACCTC.

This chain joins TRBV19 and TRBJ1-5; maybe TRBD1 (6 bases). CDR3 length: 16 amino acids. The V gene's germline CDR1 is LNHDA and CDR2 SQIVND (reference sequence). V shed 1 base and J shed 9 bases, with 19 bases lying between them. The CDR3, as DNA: TGTGCCAGTAGTATAGCAGGGGACCACAGTGGCCGGCCCCAGCATTTT. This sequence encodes CASSIAGDHSGRPQHF.

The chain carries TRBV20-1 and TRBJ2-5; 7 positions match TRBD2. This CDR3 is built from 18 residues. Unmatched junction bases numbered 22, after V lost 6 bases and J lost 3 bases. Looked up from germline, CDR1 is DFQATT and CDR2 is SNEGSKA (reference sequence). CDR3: CSALIHPSRGGPKETQYF. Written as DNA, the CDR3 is TGCAGTGCCCTAATCCACCCCTCGCGGGGAGGGCCCAAAGAGACCCAGTACTTC.

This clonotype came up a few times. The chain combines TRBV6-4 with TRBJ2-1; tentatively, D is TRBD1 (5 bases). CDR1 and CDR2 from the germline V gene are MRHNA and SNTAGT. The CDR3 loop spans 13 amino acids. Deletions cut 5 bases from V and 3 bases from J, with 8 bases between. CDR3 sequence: CASSRQIYNEQFF. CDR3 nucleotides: TGTGCCAGCAGTCGACAGATCTACAATGAGCAGTTCTTC.

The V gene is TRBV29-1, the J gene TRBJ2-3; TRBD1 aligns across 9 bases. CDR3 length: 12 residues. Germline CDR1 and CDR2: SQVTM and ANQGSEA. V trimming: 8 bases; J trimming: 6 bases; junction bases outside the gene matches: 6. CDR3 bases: TGCAGCTTGACGGGACAGGGCGATACGCAGTATTTT. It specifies CSLTGQGDTQYF.

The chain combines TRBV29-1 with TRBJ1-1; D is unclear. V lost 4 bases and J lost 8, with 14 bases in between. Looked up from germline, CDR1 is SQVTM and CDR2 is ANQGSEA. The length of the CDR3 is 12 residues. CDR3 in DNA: TGCAGCGTTGGGGCGGCACGAGCCGAAGCTTTCTTT. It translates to CSVGAARAEAFF.

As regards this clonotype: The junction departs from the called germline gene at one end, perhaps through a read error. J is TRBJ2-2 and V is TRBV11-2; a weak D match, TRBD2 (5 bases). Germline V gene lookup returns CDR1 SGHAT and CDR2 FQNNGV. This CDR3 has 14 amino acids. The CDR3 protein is CASSTGTNTGDLFF. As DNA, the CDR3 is TGTGCCAGCAGCACGGGAACGAACACCGGGGATCTGTTTTTT. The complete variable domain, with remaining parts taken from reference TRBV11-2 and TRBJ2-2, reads EAGVAQSPRYKIIEKRQSVAFWCNPISGHATLYWYQQILGQGPKLLIQFQNNGVVDDSQLPKDRFSAERLKGVDSTLKIQPAKLEDSAVYLCASSTGTNTGDLFFGEGSRLTVL.

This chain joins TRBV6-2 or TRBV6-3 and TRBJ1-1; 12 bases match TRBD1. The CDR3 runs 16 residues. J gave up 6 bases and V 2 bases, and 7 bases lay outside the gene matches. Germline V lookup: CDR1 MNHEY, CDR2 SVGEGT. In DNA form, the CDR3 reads TGTGCCAGCAGTTACCGTTGGGACAGGGGGCGGCCTGAAGCTTTCTTT. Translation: CASSYRWDRGRPEAFF.

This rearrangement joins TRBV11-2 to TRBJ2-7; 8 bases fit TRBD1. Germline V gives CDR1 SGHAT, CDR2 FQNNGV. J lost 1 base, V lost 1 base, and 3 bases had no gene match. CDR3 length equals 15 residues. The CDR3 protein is CASSLVQGASYEQYF. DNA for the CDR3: TGTGCCAGCAGCTTAGTCCAGGGGGCGTCCTACGAGCAGTACTTC.

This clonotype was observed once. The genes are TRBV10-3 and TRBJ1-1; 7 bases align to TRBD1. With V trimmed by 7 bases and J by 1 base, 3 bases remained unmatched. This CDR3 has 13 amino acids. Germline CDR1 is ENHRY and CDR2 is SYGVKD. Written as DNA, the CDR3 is TGTGCCATCATGACAGGGTCGAACACTGAAGCTTTCTTT. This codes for CAIMTGSNTEAFF.

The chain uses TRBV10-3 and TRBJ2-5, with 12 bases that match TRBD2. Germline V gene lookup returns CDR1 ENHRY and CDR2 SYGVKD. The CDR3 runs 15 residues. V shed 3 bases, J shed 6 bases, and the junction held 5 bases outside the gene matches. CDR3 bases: TGTGCCATCAGTGACACGACTAGCGGGGGACAGACCCAGTACTTC. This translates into CAISDTTSGGQTQYF.

As DNA, the CDR3 is TGTGCCAGCAGCGTAGAAGGGGAAGGCACAGATACGCAGTATTTT. Translation: CASSVEGEGTDTQYF. The chain employs TRBV9 and TRBJ2-3; TRBD1 might be the D (5 bases). Germline-derived CDR1 and CDR2 are SGDLS and YYNGEE. Trimming removed 0 bases from V and 1 base from J, with 9 bases in between. This CDR3 region has 15 residues.

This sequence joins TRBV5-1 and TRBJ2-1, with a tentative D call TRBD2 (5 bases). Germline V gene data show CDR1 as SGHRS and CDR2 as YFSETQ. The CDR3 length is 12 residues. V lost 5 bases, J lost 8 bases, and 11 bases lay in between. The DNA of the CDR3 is TGCGCCAGCAGGCAGGACTGGGATGAGCAGTTCTTC. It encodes CASRQDWDEQFF.

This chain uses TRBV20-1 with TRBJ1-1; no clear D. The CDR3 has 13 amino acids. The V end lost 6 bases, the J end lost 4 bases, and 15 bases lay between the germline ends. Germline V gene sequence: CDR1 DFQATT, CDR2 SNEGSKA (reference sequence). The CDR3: CSALEGGRTEAFF. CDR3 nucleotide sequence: TGCAGTGCACTCGAAGGAGGGCGCACTGAAGCTTTCTTT.

CDR3 region: CSAREGGGGMNTEAFF. The DNA for the CDR3 is TGCAGTGCTAGAGAGGGTGGAGGGGGCATGAACACTGAAGCTTTCTTT. The chain employs TRBV20-1 and TRBJ1-1; 7 bases align to TRBD1. The trim removed 0 bases at V and 0 bases at J, leaving 7 bases unmatched. The CDR3 length is 16 residues. The V gene's germline CDR1 is DFQATT and CDR2 SNEGSKA (reference sequence).

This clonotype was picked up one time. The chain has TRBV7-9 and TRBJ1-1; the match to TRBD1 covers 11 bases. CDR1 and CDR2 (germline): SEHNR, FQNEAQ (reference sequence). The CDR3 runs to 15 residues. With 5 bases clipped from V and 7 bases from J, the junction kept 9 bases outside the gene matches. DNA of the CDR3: TGTGCCAGCAGCCGAAGGGCGGGACAGGGGGTTGAAGCTTTCTTT. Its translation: CASSRRAGQGVEAFF.

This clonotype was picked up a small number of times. CDR3 sequence: CASSLGAPNQETQYF. The CDR3 coding sequence is TGTGCCAGCAGCTTAGGGGCCCCAAACCAAGAGACCCAGTACTTC. The V call is TRBV7-2, the J call TRBJ2-5, with D unclear. CDR1 SGHTA and CDR2 FQGNSA come from the germline V gene. The CDR3 extends over 15 amino acids. The V end was cut by 1 base, the J end by 0 bases, with 9 bases between.

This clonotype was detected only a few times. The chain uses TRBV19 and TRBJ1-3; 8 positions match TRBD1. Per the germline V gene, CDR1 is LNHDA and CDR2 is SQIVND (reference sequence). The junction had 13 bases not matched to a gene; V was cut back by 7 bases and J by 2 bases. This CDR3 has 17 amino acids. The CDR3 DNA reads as TGTGCCAGTACCCCGCGTGGCCGGGACAGGCCTGGAAACACCATATATTTT. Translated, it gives CASTPRGRDRPGNTIYF.

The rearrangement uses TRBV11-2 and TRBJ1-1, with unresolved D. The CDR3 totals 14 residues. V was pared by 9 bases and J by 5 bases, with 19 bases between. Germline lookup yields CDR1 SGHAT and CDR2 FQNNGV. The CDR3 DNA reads TGTGCCAGTTTACGGAGCCCAGCGGAGACTGAAGCTTTCTTT. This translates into CASLRSPAETEAFF.

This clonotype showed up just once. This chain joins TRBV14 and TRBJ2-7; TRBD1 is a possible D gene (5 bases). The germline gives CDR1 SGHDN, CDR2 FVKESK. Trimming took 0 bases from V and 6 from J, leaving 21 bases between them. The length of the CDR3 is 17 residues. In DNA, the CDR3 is TGTGCCAGCAGCCAAGATAGGATTCAGGGTCTCGACAGCGAGCAGTACTTC. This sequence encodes CASSQDRIQGLDSEQYF.

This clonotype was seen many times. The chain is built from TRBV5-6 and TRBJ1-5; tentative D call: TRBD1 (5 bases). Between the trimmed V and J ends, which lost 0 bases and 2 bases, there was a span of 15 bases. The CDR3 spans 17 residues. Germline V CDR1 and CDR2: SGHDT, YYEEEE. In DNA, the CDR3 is TGTGCCAGCAGCTTGGGTGAGGGGCGACGGGGCAATCAGCCCCAGCATTTT. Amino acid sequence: CASSLGEGRRGNQPQHF.

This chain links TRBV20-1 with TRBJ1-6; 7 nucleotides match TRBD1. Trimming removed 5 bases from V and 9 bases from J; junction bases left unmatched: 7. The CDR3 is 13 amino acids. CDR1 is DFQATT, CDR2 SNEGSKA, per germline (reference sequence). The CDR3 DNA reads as TGCAGTGCTGATCCAGGGGGTGCTTCACCCCTCCACTTT. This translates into CSADPGGASPLHF.

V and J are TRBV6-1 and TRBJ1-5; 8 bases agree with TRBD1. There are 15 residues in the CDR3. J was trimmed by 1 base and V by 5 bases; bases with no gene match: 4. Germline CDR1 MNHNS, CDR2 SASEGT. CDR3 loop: CASSPTGESNQPQHF. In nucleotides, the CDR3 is TGTGCCAGCAGTCCGACAGGGGAGAGCAATCAGCCCCAGCATTTT.

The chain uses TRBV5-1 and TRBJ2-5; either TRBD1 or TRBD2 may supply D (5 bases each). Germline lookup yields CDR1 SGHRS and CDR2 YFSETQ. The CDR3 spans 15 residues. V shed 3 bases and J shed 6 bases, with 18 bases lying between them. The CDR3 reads CASSSQPTEGKTQYF. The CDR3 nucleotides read TGCGCCAGCAGCTCTCAACCGACTGAGGGGAAGACCCAGTACTTC.